These 27 T cell receptor beta chains were sequenced from one sample in a study of OX40 agonist ivuxolimab in advanced cancers. TCRdb's table, derived via immunoSEQ multiplex PCR, lists solely in-frame clones and lacks some. The top ten hold 5% of the sample, which has 65,000 or so clones, over 75% seen once. Source: CD4+ or CD8+ T cells sorted from blood, taken in a trial of the OX40 agonist ivuxolimab. The receptors derive from an adult with an advanced solid tumor such as melanoma, head and neck, liver or kidney cancer.

The gene calls are TRBV11-1 and TRBJ2-3; D unclear. From germline, CDR1 is SGHAT and CDR2 FQDESV (reference sequence). The CDR3 has 12 amino acids. The V gene lost 5 bases and the J gene lost 0 bases, with 3 bases spanning the gap. DNA for the CDR3: TGTGCCAGCAGCCTAAGCACAGATACGCAGTATTTT. Translating gives CASSLSTDTQYF.

The V call is TRBV6-5, the J call TRBJ1-4; D is undetermined. The CDR3 has 14 residues. V dropped 7 bases and J dropped 6 bases, with 15 bases sitting between them. Germline CDR1 MNHEY, CDR2 SVGAGI. The CDR3 DNA reads as TGTGCCAGCACACGAGGATTAGGGTATGAAAAACTGTTTTTT. This translates into CASTRGLGYEKLFF.

This clone was seen a single time. The chain combines TRBV19 with TRBJ1-4; D ambiguous. This CDR3 has 13 residues. The V gene lost 7 bases and the J gene lost 3 bases, with 9 bases spanning the gap. Germline CDR1 is LNHDA and CDR2 is SQIVND (reference sequence). This chain's CDR3 is CASKPEANEKLFF. CDR3 bases: TGTGCCAGTAAACCAGAGGCTAATGAAAAACTGTTTTTT.

The rearrangement links TRBV4-2 to TRBJ2-5; TRBD1 aligns across 9 bases. The CDR3 has 14 residues. The germline CDR1 and CDR2 sequences are LGHNA and YNFKEQ. Germline trimming cut 5 bases from V and 2 bases from J; bases unmatched to any gene: 3. DNA of the CDR3: TGTGCCAGCAGCGGGGGGACAGGGCAAGAGACCCAGTACTTC. Protein product: CASSGGTGQETQYF.

The CDR3 loop is CASSEGTANYEQYF. In nucleotides, the CDR3 is TGTGCCAGCAGTGAAGGAACAGCCAACTACGAGCAGTACTTC. The chain combines TRBV25-1 with TRBJ2-7; D not certain. Deletions cut 2 bases from V and 3 bases from J, with 11 bases between. The CDR3 is 14 residues long. The V gene's germline CDR1 is MGHDK and CDR2 SYGVNS.

This chain joins TRBV14 and TRBJ2-3; 7 nucleotides line up with TRBD2. This CDR3 has 17 residues. Germline lookup yields CDR1 SGHDN and CDR2 FVKESK. The trim removed 4 bases at V and 0 bases at J, leaving 10 bases unmatched. The CDR3 spells CASSPNRAGTSTDTQYF. The CDR3 DNA reads TGTGCCAGCAGCCCGAACCGAGCGGGGACCAGCACAGATACGCAGTATTTT.

J is TRBJ2-5 and V is TRBV28; 8 bases map to TRBD1. Germline assignment: CDR1 MDHEN and CDR2 SYDVKM. The CDR3 sequence is 14 residues long. V lost 5 bases and J lost 4; bases outside the gene matches: 6. CDR3 in DNA: TGTGCCAGCAGTATAACCGACAGGGGAGAGACCCAGTACTTC. Translated, it gives CASSITDRGETQYF. Filled out from reference TRBV28 and TRBJ2-5, the complete variable domain reads DVKVTQSSRYLVKRTGEKVFLECVQDMDHENMFWYRQDPGLGLRLIYFSYDVKMKEKGDIPEGYSVSREKKERFSLILESASTNQTSMYLCASSITDRGETQYFGPGTRLLVL.

The V call is TRBV18, the J call TRBJ1-4; no reliable D call. In germline, CDR1 is KGHSH, CDR2 LQKENI. Trimming took 7 bases from V and 5 from J, leaving 14 bases between them. The CDR3 contains 14 residues. Here the CDR3 DNA reads TGTGCCAGCTACTCCAGCTCCGGGAATGAAAAACTGTTTTTT. It specifies CASYSSSGNEKLFF.

The rearrangement uses TRBV18 and TRBJ1-2, with unresolved D. There are 12 residues in the CDR3. Germline CDR1 reads KGHSH; CDR2 reads LQKENI. Trimming pared 1 base from V and 8 bases from J, leaving 8 bases between. The CDR3 sequence: CASSPRESGYTF. The CDR3 DNA sequence: TGTGCCAGCTCACCACGAGAGAGCGGCTACACCTTC.

V gene TRBV2 combines with J gene TRBJ1-1, with a possible D match to TRBD1 (6 bases). The germline V gene has CDR1 SNHLY and CDR2 FYNNEI. V dropped 7 bases and J dropped 4 bases, with 16 bases sitting between them. The CDR3 runs to 14 residues. CDR3 loop: CASTNRVWGTEAFF. The CDR3 DNA reads as TGTGCCAGCACCAACAGGGTTTGGGGCACTGAAGCTTTCTTT.

The chain joins TRBV7-6 to TRBJ1-2; D might be TRBD1 (5 bases). The germline V gene encodes CDR1 SGHVS and CDR2 FNYEAQ. This CDR3 has 14 amino acids. Trimming stripped 1 base from V and 0 bases from J, with 6 bases between. In DNA, the CDR3 is TGTGCCAGCAGCTTAGGGGGGACTAACTATGGCTACACCTTC. Translation: CASSLGGTNYGYTF.

The chain combines TRBV18 with TRBJ2-7; D remains ambiguous. The V gene's germline CDR1 is KGHSH and CDR2 LQKENI. V was shortened by 6 bases and J by 1 base, with 13 bases between the two germline ends. This CDR3 has 14 residues. The CDR3 loop reads CASSLQALSYEQYF. The CDR3 DNA reads TGTGCCAGCTCGTTACAAGCCCTTTCCTACGAGCAGTACTTC.

The chain uses TRBV7-2 and TRBJ1-5; 7 bases line up with TRBD1. The length of the CDR3 is 15 residues. Trimming cost V 5 bases and J 5 bases; bases outside gene matches: 9. CDR1 and CDR2 (germline): SGHTA, FQGNSA. CDR3 coding DNA: TGTGCCAGCAGCGTTGGTGGAGGGGGCTATCAGCCCCAGCATTTT. Its protein is CASSVGGGGYQPQHF.

In its sample, this clone was seen once. The gene calls are TRBV4-1 and TRBJ1-2; the D is unclear. V shed 0 bases and J shed 7 bases, with 12 bases lying between them. This CDR3 contains 14 residues. Germline CDR1 MGHRA, CDR2 YSYEKL. For the CDR3, the DNA is TGCGCCAGCAGCCAAGACAGCTCTATTGGTGGCTACACCTTC. This encodes CASSQDSSIGGYTF.

V usage is TRBV7-8 and J usage is TRBJ1-1; D not resolved. V dropped 5 bases and J dropped 1 base, with 11 bases sitting between them. Germline V gene lookup returns CDR1 SGHVS and CDR2 FQNEAQ. The CDR3 runs to 14 residues. The CDR3 sequence: CASSKSTENTEAFF. The CDR3 DNA reads TGTGCCAGCAGCAAAAGCACAGAGAACACTGAAGCTTTCTTT.

The chain couples TRBV30 to TRBJ2-1; TRBD2 might be the D (6 bases). This CDR3 has 15 residues. Germline V gene data show CDR1 as GTSNPN and CDR2 as SVGIG (reference sequence). V shed 4 bases and J shed 0 bases, with 13 bases lying between them. CDR3 sequence: CAWTVRGSSYNEQFF. Here the CDR3 DNA reads TGTGCCTGGACTGTGCGGGGAAGCTCCTACAATGAGCAGTTCTTC.

V gene TRBV6-5 combines with J gene TRBJ2-6, with a possible D match to TRBD2 (6 bases). Germline V CDR1 and CDR2: MNHEY, SVGAGI. Trimming removed 8 bases from V and 0 bases from J, with 11 bases in between. The CDR3 extends over 15 amino acids. CDR3 sequence reads: CASLPGGSGANVLTF. The CDR3 region has the DNA TGTGCCAGCCTCCCCGGGGGCTCTGGGGCCAACGTCCTGACTTTC.

The rearrangement uses TRBV15 and TRBJ2-3; 7 nucleotides align to TRBD2. Per the germline V gene, CDR1 is LNHNV and CDR2 is YYDKDF (reference sequence). The CDR3 sequence is 15 residues long. The junction had 3 bases not matched to a gene; V was cut back by 0 bases and J by 3 bases. The DNA of the CDR3 is TGTGCCACCAGCAGAGATCTAGCGGTGACAGATACGCAGTATTTT. Protein product: CATSRDLAVTDTQYF.

This chain connects TRBV10-1 to TRBJ2-1; the D is unclear. Germline CDR1 and CDR2: WNHNN and SYGVQD (reference sequence). V was shortened by 6 bases and J by 9 bases, with 12 bases between the two germline ends. This CDR3 comprises 12 residues. The CDR3: CASSRSSSEQFF. CDR3 coding DNA: TGCGCCAGCAGCCGGAGCTCCAGTGAGCAGTTCTTC.

The J gene is TRBJ1-1, the V gene TRBV7-9, with TRBD1 as a possible D gene (6 bases). Trimming removed 4 bases from V and 3 bases from J, with 18 bases in between. The CDR3 runs to 16 residues. Germline assignment: CDR1 SEHNR and CDR2 FQNEAQ (reference sequence). As DNA, the CDR3 is TGTGCCAGCAGCTCCCAGGAGGCAGGGGAGGACACTGAAGCTTTCTTT. It translates to CASSSQEAGEDTEAFF.

The chain is built from TRBV27 and TRBJ2-7; the D is unclear. The CDR3 has 15 amino acids. The V end was cut by 6 bases, the J end by 0 bases, with 15 bases between. Germline V gene lookup returns CDR1 MNHEY and CDR2 SMNVEV (reference sequence). The CDR3 DNA sequence: TGTGCCAGCAGGCCTACCCTTGGCAGCTCCTACGAGCAGTACTTC. Amino acid sequence: CASRPTLGSSYEQYF.

The chain links TRBV7-2 to TRBJ1-5; D remains unclear. The CDR3 runs 12 residues. Germline V gene data show CDR1 as SGHTA and CDR2 as FQGNSA. V was pared by 5 bases and J by 9 bases, with 11 bases between. CDR3 sequence: CASSREERPQHF. CDR3 DNA: TGTGCCAGCAGCCGAGAAGAAAGGCCCCAGCATTTT.

The chain couples TRBV6-1 to TRBJ1-4; no definite D call. This CDR3 is built from 13 residues. Per germline, CDR1 MNHNS and CDR2 SASEGT. Deletions cut 0 bases from V and 6 bases from J, with 5 bases between. DNA for the CDR3: TGTGCCAGCAGTGAAGCCCGTTATGAAAAACTGTTTTTT. Translated: CASSEARYEKLFF.

V usage is TRBV7-9 and J usage is TRBJ2-3, with D possibly being TRBD2 (6 bases). Trimming pared 7 bases from V and 3 bases from J, leaving 17 bases between. There are 15 residues in the CDR3. Germline CDR1 SEHNR, CDR2 FQNEAQ (reference sequence). The CDR3 here is CASIASPGATDTQYF. CDR3 DNA: TGTGCCAGCATCGCTTCTCCGGGAGCGACAGATACGCAGTATTTT.

The chain links TRBV27 to TRBJ2-7; 13 bases are shared with TRBD2. CDR3 size: 17 residues. J was trimmed by 1 base and V by 0 bases; bases with no gene match: 3. The germline CDR1 and CDR2 sequences are MNHEY and SMNVEV (reference sequence). In DNA form, the CDR3 reads TGTGCCAGCAGTTTATCTGGGACTAGCGGGAAGTCCTACGAGCAGTACTTC. Translated: CASSLSGTSGKSYEQYF.

The chain uses TRBV27 and TRBJ2-7; D is undetermined. The V gene lost 7 bases and the J gene lost 5 bases, with 18 bases spanning the gap. The CDR3 sequence is 14 residues long. The germline gives CDR1 MNHEY, CDR2 SMNVEV (reference sequence). For the CDR3, the DNA is TGTGCCAGCATTTGCTTTGGGGTTTGCCACGAGCAGTACTTC. Translated: CASICFGVCHEQYF.

This chain links TRBV11-1 with TRBJ2-7; TRBD1 or TRBD2 may be the D gene (6 bases each). CDR1 is SGHAT, CDR2 FQDESV, per germline (reference sequence). V shed 2 bases and J shed 0 bases, with 14 bases lying between them. The CDR3 is 16 residues long. The CDR3 DNA reads as TGTGCCAGCAGCTTAACCGGGGGCATAGGCTCCTACGAGCAGTACTTC. This gives the protein CASSLTGGIGSYEQYF.